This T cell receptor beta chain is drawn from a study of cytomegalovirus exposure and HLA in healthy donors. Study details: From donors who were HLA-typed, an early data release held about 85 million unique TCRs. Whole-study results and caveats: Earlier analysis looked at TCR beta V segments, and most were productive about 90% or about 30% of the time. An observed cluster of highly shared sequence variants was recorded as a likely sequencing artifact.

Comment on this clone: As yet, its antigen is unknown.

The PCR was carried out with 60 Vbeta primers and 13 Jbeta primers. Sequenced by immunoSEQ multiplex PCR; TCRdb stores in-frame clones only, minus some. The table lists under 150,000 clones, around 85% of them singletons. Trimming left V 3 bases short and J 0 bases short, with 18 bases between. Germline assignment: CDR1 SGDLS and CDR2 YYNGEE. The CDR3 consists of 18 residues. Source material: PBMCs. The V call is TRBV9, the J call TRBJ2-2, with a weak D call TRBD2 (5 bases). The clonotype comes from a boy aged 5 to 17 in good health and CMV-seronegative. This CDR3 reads CASSADIGGLSNTGELFF. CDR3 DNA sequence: TGTGCCAGCAGCGCCGATATCGGAGGACTTTCGAACACCGGGGAGCTGTTTTTT.